The 5 T cell receptor beta chains below come from one sample, sequenced in a study of blood T cells in healthy people across ages. With a J-beta primer mix and a sample-barcoded 5' primer, a second PCR ran roughly 7 to 11 cycles. MiXCR, run by TCRdb on the 5' RACE reads, gives a single entry per CDR3 protein. The sample includes 790,000 or so distinct CDR3 sequences, 56% of them seen just once. The source material was blood. The receptors derive from a man aged 35-49 years in good health.

This clonotype was detected a few times. The chain uses TRBV4-2 and TRBJ2-3; perhaps TRBD1 as D (5 bases). Trimming took 0 bases from V and 3 from J, leaving 19 bases between them. Germline V gene lookup returns CDR1 LGHNA and CDR2 YNFKEQ. The CDR3 is made up of 18 amino acids. CDR3 DNA: TGTGCCAGCAGCCAAGAGCCCAAGACAGCTCCTAGGACAGATACGCAGTATTTT. It encodes CASSQEPKTAPRTDTQYF.

The V and J genes are TRBV3-1 and TRBJ2-5; D gene uncertain. This CDR3 spans 16 amino acids. Germline values: CDR1 LGHDT, CDR2 YNNKEL (reference sequence). Trimming took off 2 bases at V and 4 bases at J, with 17 bases between the two ends. The CDR3 DNA reads as TGTGCCAGCAGCCAAATAGGAAACGGTGGATTAGAGACCCAGTACTTC. As protein: CASSQIGNGGLETQYF.

CDR3 loop: CASSLRAHGYTF. In nucleotides, the CDR3 is TGTGCCAGCAGCCTTCGGGCCCATGGCTACACCTTC. This rearrangement joins TRBV12-3 or TRBV12-4 to TRBJ1-2; D not resolved. V shed 6 bases and J shed 6 bases, with 11 bases lying between them. The CDR3 length is 12 residues.

The chain carries TRBV4-3 and TRBJ2-1, with 15 bases fitting TRBD2. This CDR3 is built from 14 residues. V shed 9 bases and J 12 bases; nucleotides not matched to a gene: 9. Germline CDR1 LGHNA, CDR2 YSLEER. CDR3 nucleotide sequence: TGCGCCAGTAGTACGGGACTAGCGGGAGGTGGGCAGTTCTTC. This gives the protein CASSTGLAGGGQFF.

The CDR3 DNA sequence: TGTGCCAGCACCACGAGATCTCTGAGGGCCTACACCTTC. Residues: CASTTRSLRAYTF. This chain joins TRBV6-5 and TRBJ1-2, with D unresolved. V was cut by 7 bases and J by 10 bases, with 19 bases left in between. Germline V CDR1 and CDR2: MNHEY, SVGAGI. The CDR3 has 13 residues.